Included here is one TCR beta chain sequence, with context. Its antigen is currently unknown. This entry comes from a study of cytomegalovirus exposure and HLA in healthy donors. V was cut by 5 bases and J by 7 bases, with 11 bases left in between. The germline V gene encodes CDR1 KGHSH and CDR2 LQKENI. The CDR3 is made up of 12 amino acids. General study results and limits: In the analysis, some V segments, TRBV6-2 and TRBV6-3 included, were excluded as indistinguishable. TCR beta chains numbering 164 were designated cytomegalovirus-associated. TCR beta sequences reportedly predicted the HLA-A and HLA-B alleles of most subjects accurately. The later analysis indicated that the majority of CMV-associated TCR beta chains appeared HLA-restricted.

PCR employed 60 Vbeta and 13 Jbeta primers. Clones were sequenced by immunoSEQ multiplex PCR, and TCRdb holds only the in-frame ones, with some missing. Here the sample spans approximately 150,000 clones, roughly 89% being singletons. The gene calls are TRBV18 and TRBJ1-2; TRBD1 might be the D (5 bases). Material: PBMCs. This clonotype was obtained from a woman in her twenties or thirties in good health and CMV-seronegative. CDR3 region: CASSISGLGYTF. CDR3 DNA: TGTGCCAGCTCAATCTCAGGGCTTGGCTACACCTTC.